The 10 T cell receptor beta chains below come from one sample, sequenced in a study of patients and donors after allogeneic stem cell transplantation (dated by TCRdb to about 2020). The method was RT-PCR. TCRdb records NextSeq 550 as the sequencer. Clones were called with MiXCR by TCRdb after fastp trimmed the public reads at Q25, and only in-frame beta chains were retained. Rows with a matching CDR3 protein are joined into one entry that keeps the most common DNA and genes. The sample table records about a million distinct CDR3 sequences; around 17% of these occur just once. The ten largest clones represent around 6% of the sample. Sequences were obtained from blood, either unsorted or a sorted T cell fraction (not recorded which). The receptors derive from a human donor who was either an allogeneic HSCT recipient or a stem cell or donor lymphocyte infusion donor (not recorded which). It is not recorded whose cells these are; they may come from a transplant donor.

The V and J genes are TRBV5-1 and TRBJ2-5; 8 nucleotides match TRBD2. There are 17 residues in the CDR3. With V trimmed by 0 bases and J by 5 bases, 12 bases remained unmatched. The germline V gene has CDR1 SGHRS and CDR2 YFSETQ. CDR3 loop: CASSLGLAGSLGETQYF. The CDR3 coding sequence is TGCGCCAGCAGCTTGGGTCTAGCGGGTTCCCTGGGGGAGACCCAGTACTTC.

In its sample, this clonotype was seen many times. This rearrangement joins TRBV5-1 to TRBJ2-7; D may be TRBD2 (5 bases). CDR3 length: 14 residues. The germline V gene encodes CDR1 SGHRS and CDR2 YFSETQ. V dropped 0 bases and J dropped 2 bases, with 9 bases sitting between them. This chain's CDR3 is CASSLGADAYEQYF. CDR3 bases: TGCGCCAGCAGCTTGGGAGCGGACGCCTACGAGCAGTACTTC.

The CDR3 sequence is CATSREPDRAAFF. The DNA for the CDR3 is TGTGCCACCAGCAGAGAGCCCGACCGGGCTGCTTTCTTT. The J gene is TRBJ1-1, the V gene TRBV15; D is unclear. The CDR3 contains 13 residues. CDR1 LNHNV and CDR2 YYDKDF come from the germline V gene (reference sequence). V lost 0 bases and J lost 11, with 13 bases in between. The whole variable domain, filled in from reference TRBV15 and TRBJ1-1, reads DAMVIQNPRYQVTQFGKPVTLSCSQTLNHNVMYWYQQKSSQAPKLLFHYYDKDFNNEADTPDNFQSRRPNTSFCFLDIRSPGLGDTAMYLCATSREPDRAAFFGQGTRLTVV.

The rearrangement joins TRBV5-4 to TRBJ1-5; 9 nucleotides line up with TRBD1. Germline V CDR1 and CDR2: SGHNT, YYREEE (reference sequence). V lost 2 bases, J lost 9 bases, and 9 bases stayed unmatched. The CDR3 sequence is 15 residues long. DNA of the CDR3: TGTGCCAGCAGCTTACAACCGGGACAGGGTTGGCCCCAGCATTTT. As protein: CASSLQPGQGWPQHF.

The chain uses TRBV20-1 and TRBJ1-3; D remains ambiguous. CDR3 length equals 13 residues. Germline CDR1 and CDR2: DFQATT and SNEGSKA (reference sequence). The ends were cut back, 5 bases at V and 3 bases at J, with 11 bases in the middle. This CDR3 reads CSAVRGFGNTIYF. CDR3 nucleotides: TGCAGTGCTGTTCGGGGTTTTGGAAACACCATATATTTT.

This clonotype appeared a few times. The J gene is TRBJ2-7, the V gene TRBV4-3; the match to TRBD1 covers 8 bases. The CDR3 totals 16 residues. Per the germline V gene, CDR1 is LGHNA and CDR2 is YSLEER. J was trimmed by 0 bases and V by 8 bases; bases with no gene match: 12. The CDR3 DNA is TGCGCCAGCGCTCGAGGGGCAGGGGGCCCCTCCTACGAGCAGTACTTC. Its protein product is CASARGAGGPSYEQYF.

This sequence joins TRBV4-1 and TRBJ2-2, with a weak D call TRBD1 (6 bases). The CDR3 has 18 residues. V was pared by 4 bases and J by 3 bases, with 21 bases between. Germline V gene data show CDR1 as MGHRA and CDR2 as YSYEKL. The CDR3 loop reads CASSPETGAVMHTGELFF. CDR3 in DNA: TGCGCCAGCAGCCCTGAGACAGGAGCCGTTATGCACACCGGGGAGCTGTTTTTT.

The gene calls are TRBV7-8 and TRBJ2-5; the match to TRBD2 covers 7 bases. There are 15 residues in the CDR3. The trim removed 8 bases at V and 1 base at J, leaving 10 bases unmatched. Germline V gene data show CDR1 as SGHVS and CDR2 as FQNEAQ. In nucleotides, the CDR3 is TGTGCCAGCGGGAGCGGGAACTTGTTCCAAGAGACCCAGTACTTC. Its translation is CASGSGNLFQETQYF.

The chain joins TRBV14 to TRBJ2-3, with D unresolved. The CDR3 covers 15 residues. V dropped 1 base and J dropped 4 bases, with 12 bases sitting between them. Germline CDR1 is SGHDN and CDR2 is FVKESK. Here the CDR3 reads CASSQVFTVSDTQYF. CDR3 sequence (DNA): TGTGCCAGCAGCCAAGTGTTTACAGTTTCAGATACGCAGTATTTT.

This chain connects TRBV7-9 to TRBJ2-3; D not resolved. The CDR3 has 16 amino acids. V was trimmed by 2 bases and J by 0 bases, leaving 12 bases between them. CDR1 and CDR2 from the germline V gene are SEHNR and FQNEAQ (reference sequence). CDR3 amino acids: CASSLSLHLSTDTQYF. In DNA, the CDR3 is TGTGCCAGCAGCTTATCCCTGCACTTAAGCACAGATACGCAGTATTTT.